This T cell receptor (beta chain) was sequenced in a study of blood T cell repertoires in COVID-19. Whole-study context: T cells, B-cell-depleted T cells, or PBMCs provided the cDNA or gDNA that served as material.

This CDR3 is 14 amino acids long. J lost 0 bases, V lost 6 bases, and 6 bases had no gene match. The germline gives CDR1 SGHTS, CDR2 YDEGEE. The assay was immunoSEQ multiplex PCR, and TCRdb's table has in-frame clones only and misses some. The data hold 250,000 to 300,000 clones, with approximately 90% observed a single time. This clonotype originated in a woman younger than 45 who had recovered from COVID-19. What was sequenced was peripheral blood. The V gene is TRBV5-8, the J gene TRBJ2-7; 7 positions agree with TRBD1. CDR3 in amino acids: CASTPGTASYEQYF. Here the CDR3 DNA reads TGTGCCAGCACACCCGGGACAGCCTCCTACGAGCAGTACTTC.